Each of the 24 T cell receptor beta chains below was sequenced from the same sample in a study of identifying expanded T cells in peripheral blood. Profiled with immunoSEQ multiplex PCR; TCRdb holds only in-frame clones, not every one. Among about 78,000 clones listed, 84% were seen once. Sequencing was performed on blood. The receptors were gathered from a person aged 18 to 70 in good health.

V usage is TRBV4-3 and J usage is TRBJ1-2; D may be TRBD1 (6 bases). CDR1 and CDR2 from the germline V gene are LGHNA and YSLEER. The V end lost 4 bases, the J end lost 4 bases, and 13 bases lay between the germline ends. This CDR3 has 14 residues. The CDR3 spells CASSPETGSYGYTF. CDR3 nucleotide sequence: TGCGCCAGCAGCCCAGAGACAGGATCCTATGGCTACACCTTC.

The chain uses TRBV7-3 and TRBJ1-1; TRBD1 aligns across 7 bases. The V gene end was trimmed by 5 bases and the J gene end by 4 bases; junction bases not matched to a gene: 10. This CDR3 is built from 15 residues. Germline CDR1 is SGHTA and CDR2 is FQGTGA. CDR3 bases: TGTGCCAGCAGCCAAGGACCAGGGGGTGTCACTGAAGCTTTCTTT. Amino acids: CASSQGPGGVTEAFF.

V is TRBV30 and J is TRBJ1-3, with D perhaps TRBD1 (5 bases). From germline, CDR1 is GTSNPN and CDR2 SVGIG (reference sequence). This CDR3 has 15 amino acids. V shed 3 bases and J shed 0 bases, with 12 bases lying between them. CDR3 DNA sequence: TGTGCCTGGAGGGATCCGGGACCCTCTGGAAACACCATATATTTT. It translates to CAWRDPGPSGNTIYF.

The chain carries TRBV25-1 and TRBJ2-1, with 9 nucleotides matching TRBD1. Germline trimming cut 7 bases from V and 14 bases from J; bases unmatched to any gene: 6. This CDR3 region has 11 residues. Germline V gene sequence: CDR1 MGHDK, CDR2 SYGVNS. CDR3 amino acids: CASMWGQGEFF. The CDR3 DNA is TGTGCCAGCATGTGGGGACAGGGTGAGTTCTTC.

The chain joins TRBV2 to TRBJ2-1; 7 bases map to TRBD1. The CDR3 runs 15 residues. J gave up 9 bases and V 1 base, and 9 bases lay outside the gene matches. Looked up from germline, CDR1 is SNHLY and CDR2 is FYNNEI. The CDR3, as DNA: TGTGCCAGCAGTGAAGGGGGGCCAGGGGGTGCTGAGCAGTTCTTC. It specifies CASSEGGPGGAEQFF.

This clone has just one count. The chain links TRBV27 to TRBJ2-1; 14 positions agree with TRBD2. This CDR3 is built from 14 residues. With 4 bases clipped from V and 9 bases from J, the junction kept 2 bases outside the gene matches. Germline V lookup: CDR1 MNHEY, CDR2 SMNVEV (reference sequence). The chain's CDR3 is CASSSGLAGGEQFF. In DNA, the CDR3 is TGTGCCAGCAGTTCAGGACTAGCGGGAGGTGAGCAGTTCTTC.

Here the CDR3 DNA reads TGTGCCAGCAGTTACTCACGAGACAGAACGAATTCACCCCTCCACTTT. It yields the protein CASSYSRDRTNSPLHF. The rearrangement joins TRBV6-5 to TRBJ1-6; the D gene is possibly TRBD1 (5 bases). Germline V gene data show CDR1 as MNHEY and CDR2 as SVGAGI. The ends were cut back, 0 bases at V and 7 bases at J, with 13 bases in the middle. The CDR3 sequence is 16 residues long.

The chain couples TRBV5-4 to TRBJ2-1, with D perhaps matching TRBD1 or TRBD2 (5 bases each). V lost 1 base and J lost 0, with 14 bases in between. CDR3 length: 17 residues. Germline V lookup: CDR1 SGHNT, CDR2 YYREEE (reference sequence). The CDR3 nucleotides are TGTGCCAGCAGCTTGACCGGGACGCTGAGCTCCTACAATGAGCAGTTCTTC. Amino acids: CASSLTGTLSSYNEQFF.

The chain couples TRBV10-3 to TRBJ2-1; 16 bases line up with TRBD2. Germline V gene data show CDR1 as ENHRY and CDR2 as SYGVKD. Trimming at V came to 4 bases and at J to 5 bases, leaving 5 bases not matched to a gene. The CDR3 contains 17 residues. The CDR3 loop reads CAISAPGLAGGDNEQFF. CDR3 sequence (DNA): TGTGCCATCAGTGCCCCGGGACTAGCGGGAGGGGACAATGAGCAGTTCTTC.

V is TRBV6-5 and J is TRBJ2-7, with D perhaps TRBD2 (6 bases). The CDR3 totals 13 residues. Germline assignment: CDR1 MNHEY and CDR2 SVGAGI. The V end lost 5 bases, the J end lost 4 bases, and 12 bases lay between the germline ends. This CDR3 reads CASSGDSKYEQYF. DNA of the CDR3: TGTGCCAGCAGTGGGGACTCTAAATACGAGCAGTACTTC.

The chain combines TRBV10-3 with TRBJ1-1; D might be TRBD1 (6 bases). V lost 2 bases, J lost 0 bases, and 7 bases lay in between. The length of the CDR3 is 14 residues. Germline CDR1 is ENHRY and CDR2 is SYGVKD. In DNA form, the CDR3 reads TGTGCCATCAGTGAGACAGGGATGAACACTGAAGCTTTCTTT. Its protein product is CAISETGMNTEAFF.

The genes are TRBV28 and TRBJ2-2, with D possibly being TRBD1 (5 bases). V was trimmed by 5 bases and J by 2 bases, leaving 9 bases between them. Germline values: CDR1 MDHEN, CDR2 SYDVKM. There are 14 residues in the CDR3. CDR3 protein: CASSLGVNTGELFF. CDR3 nucleotide sequence: TGTGCCAGCAGTCTAGGGGTCAACACCGGGGAGCTGTTTTTT.

The rearrangement links TRBV28 to TRBJ1-3; 7 positions match TRBD1. The CDR3 runs 14 residues. Per the germline V gene, CDR1 is MDHEN and CDR2 is SYDVKM. Losses at the gene ends were 3 bases for V and 5 bases for J; bases not matched to a gene: 4. The CDR3 here is CASSFSGGRNTIYF. The CDR3, as DNA: TGTGCCAGCAGTTTTTCAGGGGGAAGAAACACCATATATTTT.

The chain carries TRBV11-1 and TRBJ2-7; tentatively, D is TRBD1 (5 bases). Trimming took off 1 base at V and 4 bases at J, with 11 bases between the two ends. The CDR3 loop spans 14 amino acids. CDR1 is SGHAT and CDR2 is FQDESV in the germline V gene (reference sequence). This chain's CDR3 is CASSLDRNLYEQYF. In DNA form, the CDR3 reads TGTGCCAGCAGCTTAGACAGGAACCTTTACGAGCAGTACTTC.

The chain uses TRBV28 and TRBJ2-1; 7 positions match TRBD2. This CDR3 is 15 amino acids long. Germline V CDR1 and CDR2: MDHEN, SYDVKM. J was trimmed by 2 bases and V by 8 bases; bases with no gene match: 9. The CDR3 DNA follows: TGTGCCAGCGGACTACTAGCGAGAGCCTACAATGAGCAGTTCTTC. Encoded protein: CASGLLARAYNEQFF.

The CDR3 region has the DNA TGTGCCAGCAGCGTAGCCAGGAACACTGAAGCTTTCTTT. Translation: CASSVARNTEAFF. This chain joins TRBV9 and TRBJ1-1; D uncertain. The CDR3 length is 13 residues. The V gene lost 0 bases and the J gene lost 1 base, with 4 bases spanning the gap. The germline V gene has CDR1 SGDLS and CDR2 YYNGEE.

This chain links TRBV25-1 with TRBJ1-2, with D maybe TRBD1 (6 bases). The CDR3 is 12 amino acids. V lost 2 bases to trimming and J lost 8 bases, with 9 bases between them. Germline values: CDR1 MGHDK, CDR2 SYGVNS. The CDR3 spells CASSEGGHGYTF. CDR3 nucleotide sequence: TGTGCCAGCAGTGAAGGGGGGCACGGCTACACCTTC.

This clone was detected ten times or more. The J gene is TRBJ1-5, the V gene TRBV28; weak D call: TRBD1 (6 bases). There are 15 residues in the CDR3. Looked up from germline, CDR1 is MDHEN and CDR2 is SYDVKM. The V and J ends lost 6 bases and 7 bases respectively, with 19 bases between them. This CDR3 reads CASSGRVGGLQPQHF. The CDR3 coding sequence is TGTGCCAGCAGCGGTCGAGTGGGGGGCCTGCAGCCCCAGCATTTT.

V is TRBV15 and J is TRBJ2-5; a possible D gene is TRBD2 (5 bases). CDR1 and CDR2 (germline): LNHNV, YYDKDF (reference sequence). The V and J ends lost 0 bases and 4 bases respectively, with 12 bases between them. This CDR3 is 15 amino acids long. The CDR3 coding sequence is TGTGCCACCAGCAGAGATATCGGGGAATTAGAGACCCAGTACTTC. Its protein is CATSRDIGELETQYF.

V is TRBV7-2 and J is TRBJ2-3, with D possibly matching TRBD1 (6 bases). Germline CDR1 and CDR2: SGHTA and FQGNSA. The CDR3 has 15 amino acids. Trimming took 0 bases from V and 3 from J, leaving 10 bases between them. The CDR3 here is CASSLASDRTDTQYF. CDR3 coding DNA: TGTGCCAGCAGCTTAGCTTCGGACAGAACAGATACGCAGTATTTT.

V gene TRBV5-1 combines with J gene TRBJ1-2; no clear D. The CDR3 has 12 amino acids. The germline V and J ends were trimmed by 2 bases and 6 bases, with 8 bases remaining between them. In germline, CDR1 is SGHRS, CDR2 YFSETQ. CDR3 sequence (DNA): TGCGCCAGCAGCTTAAGAGGAGATGGCTACACCTTC. Protein product: CASSLRGDGYTF.

The V call is TRBV19, the J call TRBJ2-1; D might be TRBD1 (7 bases). From germline, CDR1 is LNHDA and CDR2 SQIVND (reference sequence). The CDR3 extends over 14 amino acids. Deletions cut 4 bases from V and 5 bases from J, with 12 bases between. The CDR3 nucleotides are TGTGCCAGTAGTACGCAGGGGGGCCACAATGAGCAGTTCTTC. Encoded protein: CASSTQGGHNEQFF. The full variable domain, rest sourced from reference TRBV19 and TRBJ2-1, is DGGITQSPKYLFRKEGQNVTLSCEQNLNHDAMYWYRQDPGQGLRLIYYSQIVNDFQKGDIAEGYSVSREKKESFPLTVTSAQKNPTAFYLCASSTQGGHNEQFFGPGTRLTVL.

The chain uses TRBV7-9 and TRBJ2-3; D is ambiguous. Trimming removed 7 bases at V and 4 bases at J, with 18 bases between. There are 15 residues in the CDR3. Germline V gene lookup returns CDR1 SEHNR and CDR2 FQNEAQ (reference sequence). The CDR3 loop reads CASIPGKVLADTQYF. For the CDR3, the DNA is TGTGCCAGCATCCCCGGCAAGGTTCTCGCAGATACGCAGTATTTT.

The CDR3 region has the DNA TGCGCCAGCAGCCAAGAAGCGCCCTCTGGGGCCAACGTCCTGACTTTC. It yields the protein CASSQEAPSGANVLTF. This chain uses TRBV4-3 with TRBJ2-6; D gene unclear. V shed 0 bases and J shed 0 bases, with 6 bases lying between them. From germline, CDR1 is LGHNA and CDR2 YSLEER. The CDR3 extends over 16 amino acids.